This T cell receptor (beta chain) was retrieved from a study of human T cells and chemical hapten exposure (TCRdb year 2021). About the full investigation: For sensitization, 2% DPC in acetone was applied to a 2 cm by 2 cm area of upper inner arm skin. Blood samples were taken from patients before sensitization (week 0) and then at 2, 6 and about 24 weeks after DPC sensitization. The study tracked peripheral blood TCR repertoire changes in vivo during primary and secondary sensitization to the hapten diphenylcyclopropenone (DPC) in alopecia patients. The mostly female patient cohort included alopecia areata with under or over 50% scalp involvement, alopecia totalis and alopecia universalis. Patch tests used Finn chambers with 0.01% DPC on the upper back, scored after 6 days by International Contact Dermatitis Research Group standards. For TCR sequencing, blood came from twenty-nine alopecia patients at anywhere from one to four time points (pre-sensitization, 2, 6 and 24 weeks). Patients additionally received weekly therapeutic DPC doses to the scalp throughout the roughly 25-week study period. The libraries were sequenced as a pool, and the TCR yield per sample differed mostly because of small variations in library volumes within the pool. Both TCR alpha and TCR beta chains were sequenced from each blood RNA sample.

Points the paper makes about the study in general: Patch test score correlated positively with the number of PT1 expanded TCRs, reaching significance at thresholds 8, 16 and 32 but not at 4. Because all patients had alopecia, a presumed autoimmune disease, the immune response of the patients might differ from that of healthy individuals. No change with DPC sensitization was found in the number of TCRs above 1 in 1000 frequency, and no evidence of global repertoire structure alterations was found. Significantly more large CDR3 similarity clusters were formed by expanded TCRs than by pre-sensitization or healthy control sets, consistent with antigen-driven responses. After repeated subsampling, the strength of the expansion versus patch-test correlation and the threshold at which it became significant changed.

This clonotype has a handful of counts. There is no known antigen for this receptor. Base qualities are not provided; no much larger clone lies one nucleotide away. In light of the paper, this sample's time point label describes: pre-sensitization, week 0. The treatment or condition label, as the study defines it: therapeutic diphenylcyclopropenone sensitization with weekly scalp DPC. Total RNA was extracted from unfractionated whole blood collected in Tempus Blood RNA tubes. At each patch-test visit, blood was drawn before the patch test was applied. Patients were eligible if aged 18 to 70, diagnosed with alopecia and judged suitable for DPC therapy, and pregnant patients were excluded. For CDR1 and CDR2, the germline V gene lists MNHEY and SVGAGI. V lost 5 bases and J lost 1 base; the stretch between them is 11 bases long. The CDR3 covers 14 residues, taking in both the cysteine and the phenylalanine. The retained sequence is limited to the CDR3, 42 bases, with the frame set at the first base.

The library was generated by RACE. Sequenced using a NextSeq 500. During library preparation, unique molecular identifiers were attached to individual cDNA molecules so that TCRs could be counted in a quantitative, reproducible way. Processing in the source paper ran as follows. The median number of TCRs per sample was around 96,000, ranging from roughly 23,224 to 690,600. The Decombinator software suite was used to annotate V, J and CDR3 in the TCR reads. For PS versus PT1 abundance plots, all samples were subsampled to the same number of TCRs (28,000). TCRs were defined as expanded if absent before sensitization and observed at least eight times at the 2-week time point. TCRdb reanalyzed the raw reads on its own, using fastp at Q25 for trimming and MiXCR for clone calling, and kept in-frame beta chains. Entries are consolidated by CDR3 protein sequence, retaining the most common genes and DNA. In this record, the V and J calls reflect TCRdb's handling and not the investigators' own analysis. The table for this sample lists over 50,000 distinct CDR3 sequences; 9.5% to 10% of them were counted only once. 9.5% to 10% of the sample goes to the ten largest clones.

The chain is made from TRBV6-5 and TRBJ1-1, with the D gene call left open. This material consisted of whole blood, taken in connection with sensitization to the hapten diphenylcyclopropenone (DPC). The sequence came from a woman in her 30s with alopecia areata. Some clones in this sample may be carry-over from other donors' samples. The nucleotide sequence reads as follows: TGTGCCAGCAGTCCAACTTTCTCGAACACTGAAGCTTTCTTT. This sequence encodes CASSPTFSNTEAFF.